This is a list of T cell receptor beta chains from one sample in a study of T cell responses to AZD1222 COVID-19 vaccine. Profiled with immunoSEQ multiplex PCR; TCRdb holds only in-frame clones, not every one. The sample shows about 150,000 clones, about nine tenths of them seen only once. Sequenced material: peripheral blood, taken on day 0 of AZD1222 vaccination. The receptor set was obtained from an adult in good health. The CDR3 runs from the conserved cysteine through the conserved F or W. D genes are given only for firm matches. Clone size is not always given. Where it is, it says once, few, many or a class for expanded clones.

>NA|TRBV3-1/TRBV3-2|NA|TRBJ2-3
TGTGCCAGCAGCCAAACCCGATATGGCGGGCCTAGCACAGATACGCAGTATTTT
CASSQTRYGGPSTDTQYF
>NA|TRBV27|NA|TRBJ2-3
TGTGCCAGCAGTTTATGGGCCACAGATACGCAGTATTTT
CASSLWATDTQYF
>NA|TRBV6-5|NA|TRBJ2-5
TGTGCCAGCAGTCTTGCGGGTATCAAAGAGACCCAGTACTTC
CASSLAGIKETQYF
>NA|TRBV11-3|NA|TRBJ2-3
TGTGCCAGCAGCTTAGTGGCCGGGACGCAGTATTTT
CASSLVAGTQYF
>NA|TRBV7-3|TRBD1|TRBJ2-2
TGTGCCAGCAGCCCCCTAGGGGGCTACGTCGAGCTGTTTTTT
CASSPLGGYVELFF
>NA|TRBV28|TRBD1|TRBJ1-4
TGTGCCAGTTTTCCGGGACAGCTGAATGAAAAACTGTTTTTT
CASFPGQLNEKLFF
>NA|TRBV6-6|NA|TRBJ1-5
TGTGCCAGCAACCGAGGCAGGGGCAATCAGCCCCAGCATTTT
CASNRGRGNQPQHF
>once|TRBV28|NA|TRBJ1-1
TGTGCCAGCAGCGCACCGGGAGCTGAAGCTTTCTTT
CASSAPGAEAFF
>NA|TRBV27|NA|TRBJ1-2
TGTGCCAGCAGTCCCCGGGACACCATACCCCAAAGTTTTAACTATGGCTACACCTTC
CASSPRDTIPQSFNYGYTF
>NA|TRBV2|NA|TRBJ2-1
TGTGCCAGCAGGGGGTACGATGAGCAGTTCTTC
CASRGYDEQFF
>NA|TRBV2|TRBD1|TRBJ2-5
TGTGCCAGCAGTGAGGGACAGGGATGGGAGACCCAGTACTTC
CASSEGQGWETQYF
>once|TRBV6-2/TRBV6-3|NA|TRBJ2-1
TGTGCCAGCAGTCCCGCCAGGGCGAGTGGCTACAATGAGCAGTTCTTC
CASSPARASGYNEQFF
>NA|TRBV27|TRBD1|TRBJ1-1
TGTGCCAGCACCCCCATCGGGCAGGGGGCAAGAGTGAACACTGAAGCTTTCTTT
CASTPIGQGARVNTEAFF
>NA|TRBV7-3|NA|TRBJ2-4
TGTGCCAGCAGCTTACCAGGGACGGTCCAGTACTTC
CASSLPGTVQYF
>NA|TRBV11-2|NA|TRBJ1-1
TGTGCCAGCAGCTTAGATAGGGACACTGAAGCTTTCTTT
CASSLDRDTEAFF
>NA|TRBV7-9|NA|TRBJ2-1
TGTGCCAGCAGCCAGGACAGAAGCTCCTACAATGAGCAGTTCTTC
CASSQDRSSYNEQFF